This T cell receptor (beta chain) came from a study of radiotherapy plus CTLA-4 blockade in lung cancer. Study-wide points: Together with interferon-beta, which increased in serum after radiation, early dynamic changes in blood T cell clones were reportedly the best predictors of response.

Clones were read by immunoSEQ multiplex PCR, and TCRdb kept only the in-frame ones, dropping some. The repertoire holds 80,000 to 100,000 clones, with approximately 72% as singletons. V lost 4 bases, J lost 0 bases, and 12 bases lay in between. The CDR3 runs to 15 residues. Germline-derived CDR1 and CDR2 are MDHEN and SYDVKM. About this clone: Its antigen is not known.

The sample here was peripheral blood, taken from a patient treated with radiotherapy plus ipilimumab. This chain links TRBV28 with TRBJ1-2; D unresolved. This sequence originates from a human donor with non-small cell lung cancer who had a partial response to radiotherapy plus ipilimumab. Some clones in this sample may be carry-over from other donors' samples. The chain's CDR3 is CASSSAPLANYGYTF. For the CDR3, the DNA is TGTGCCAGCAGTTCCGCTCCCCTAGCTAACTATGGCTACACCTTC.